The following is a T cell receptor beta chain sequence with its context. Its antigen is still unknown. These data come from a study of cytomegalovirus exposure and HLA in healthy donors. The CDR3 has 15 amino acids. Germline V gene lookup returns CDR1 SGHAT and CDR2 FQDESV (reference sequence). The V gene lost 6 bases and the J gene lost 5 bases, with 19 bases spanning the gap. 60 Vbeta and 13 Jbeta primers were used in PCR. The method was immunoSEQ multiplex PCR; TCRdb's version includes in-frame clones alone and lacks a portion of them. The sample lists 180,000 or so clones, approximately 80% occurring once. The study's findings and limits: In a later analysis, DRB1 alleles had the most associated TCRs; HLA-C alleles the fewest. A few chains tied to CMV proved CMV antigen-specific in vitro.

Specimen: PBMCs. The origin of this receptor is a woman aged 50 to 60 in good health and CMV-seropositive. The V and J genes are TRBV11-1 and TRBJ1-1; D is unresolved. This CDR3 reads CASRPGRDKMTEAFF. As DNA, the CDR3 is TGTGCCAGCAGACCCGGGCGGGATAAAATGACTGAAGCTTTCTTT. The full variable domain, completed using reference TRBV11-1 and TRBJ1-1, is EAEVAQSPRYKITEKSQAVAFWCDPISGHATLYWYRQILGQGPELLVQFQDESVVDDSQLPKDRFSAERLKGVDSTLKIQPAELGDSAMYLCASRPGRDKMTEAFFGQGTRLTVV.